This T cell receptor beta chain is drawn from a study of shared clonotypes between healthy human individuals. The table came from immunoSEQ multiplex PCR; TCRdb's copy has only in-frame clones and leaves some out. The table shows about 87,000 clones, with around half occurring only once. This CDR3 region has 13 residues. After removal of 7 bases from V and 5 bases from J, the junction contained 5 bases not matched to a gene. CDR1 and CDR2 (germline): SQVTM, ANQGSEA. The sequence was obtained from a woman between 40 and 50 years old in good health. Some clones in this sample may be carry-over from other donors' samples. Sequenced sample: PBMCs. V is TRBV29-1 and J is TRBJ2-1; 10 nucleotides agree with TRBD1. CDR3 amino acids: CSGSGTGDNEQFF. CDR3 DNA: TGCAGCGGATCCGGGACAGGGGACAATGAGCAGTTCTTC.